The rows below give T cell receptor beta chains drawn from one sample of a study of blood T cell repertoires in COVID-19. Measured with immunoSEQ multiplex PCR; TCRdb has only the in-frame clones, and not every one. This sample has 90,000 to 120,000 clones, with 70% to 90% found just once. Sequencing was carried out using peripheral blood. The origin of the receptors is a woman aged 55 to 70 with acute or convalescent COVID-19. Both conserved end residues are part of each CDR3. The D gene is left open where the match is weak. Part of the rows lack a size; the others show once, few, many or a class for expanded clones.

TRBJ1-2 | TRBV12-3/TRBV12-4 | TRBD1 | - | TGTGCCAGCAGCCCAAGACAGGGCTATGGCTACACCTTC | CASSPRQGYGYTF
TRBJ1-1 | TRBV10-3 | TRBD1 | - | TGTGCCATCAGTGGCGACAGGGGGCGAGGGGAAGCTTTCTTT | CAISGDRGRGEAFF
TRBJ1-3 | TRBV7-9 | - | - | TGTGCCAGCAGCGCATCAGGGCGTCCCTCTGGAAACACCATATATTTT | CASSASGRPSGNTIYF
TRBJ2-1 | TRBV7-8 | - | - | TGTGCCAGCAGCCCTACGTCGAGGCGGAACAATGAGCAGTTCTTC | CASSPTSRRNNEQFF
TRBJ2-2 | TRBV2 | - | - | TGTGCCAGCAGCCCCGGGTCGCTGAACACCGGGGAGCTGTTTTTT | CASSPGSLNTGELFF
TRBJ2-5 | TRBV28 | TRBD2 | - | TGTGCCAGCAGTTTAGGCCAGGGAGGGGAGACCCAGTACTTC | CASSLGQGGETQYF
TRBJ1-5 | TRBV4-1 | TRBD1 | - | TGCGCCAGCAGCCAAACCTACCCGGACAGGAGCAATCAGCCCCAGCATTTT | CASSQTYPDRSNQPQHF
TRBJ1-1 | TRBV3-1/TRBV3-2 | - | - | TGTGCCAGCAGCCTTCCTTCGAGGGTGACTTTCTTT | CASSLPSRVTFF
TRBJ1-1 | TRBV19 | - | - | TGTGCCAGTAGTATAGGAGGGGGTGGAAGCACTGAAGCTTTCTTT | CASSIGGGGSTEAFF
TRBJ1-1 | TRBV7-3 | - | - | TGTGCCAGCAGCTTAGGAGGGGTCAACACTGAAGCTTTCTTT | CASSLGGVNTEAFF
TRBJ2-7 | TRBV27 | - | - | TGTGCCAGCAGTTCCGTCGGGATCGCCTACTTC | CASSSVGIAYF
TRBJ2-1 | TRBV5-1 | TRBD2 | - | TGCGCCAGCAGCTTGGTTGGACTAGCGGGAGGGCCCCCCACCTACAATGAGCAGTTCTTC | CASSLVGLAGGPPTYNEQFF
TRBJ2-1 | TRBV20-1 | - | - | TGCAGTGCTAGGTCGAATGAGCAGTTCTTC | CSARSNEQFF
TRBJ1-1 | TRBV11-2 | - | - | TGTGCCAGCAGCATAGGGGGGGGGAGGACTGCTTTCTTT | CASSIGGGRTAFF
TRBJ2-1 | TRBV3-1/TRBV3-2 | TRBD2 | - | TGTGCCAGCAGCTCAAGAGAACCCCTAGCGGACAATGAGCAGTTCTTC | CASSSREPLADNEQFF
TRBJ2-1 | TRBV19 | - | - | TGTGCCAGCCGGTTTGGGGGGTTAAATGAGCAGTTCTTC | CASRFGGLNEQFF
TRBJ1-1 | TRBV6-5 | - | once | TGTGCCAGCAGCCAAGACCAAGGCGGCACTGAAGCTTTCTTT | CASSQDQGGTEAFF
TRBJ2-3 | TRBV4-1 | TRBD1 | few | TGCGCCAGCAGCCCACGCCCCTTCAGGACAGGATCGGATACGCAGTATTTT | CASSPRPFRTGSDTQYF
TRBJ1-2 | TRBV5-1 | - | - | TGCGCCAGCAGCCTTCGGACAGACTATGGCTACACCTTC | CASSLRTDYGYTF
TRBJ1-5 | TRBV9 | - | - | TGTGCCAGCAGCGTAGCCCCGAATCAGCCCCAGCATTTT | CASSVAPNQPQHF
TRBJ1-1 | TRBV2 | - | - | TGTGCCAGCAGCGCCCCAGCGGGCACTGAAGCTTTCTTT | CASSAPAGTEAFF
TRBJ1-5 | TRBV28 | - | once | TGTGCCAGCAGTCCCTCAGGGAAAGCCCAGCATTTT | CASSPSGKAQHF
TRBJ2-2 | TRBV7-6 | TRBD2 | - | TGTGCCAGCAGCTTAGCCCTCTCGGGACTAGCGGGAGCCGGGACCGGGGAGCTGTTTTTT | CASSLALSGLAGAGTGELFF
TRBJ1-5 | TRBV19 | - | - | TGTGCCAGCTCCCCGACCGCGGGATCAAATCAGCCCCAGCATTTT | CASSPTAGSNQPQHF
TRBJ1-5 | TRBV28 | - | - | TGTGCCAGCAGTCCACTTAGTGCGGGTCAGCCCCAGCATTTT | CASSPLSAGQPQHF
TRBJ2-5 | TRBV30 | TRBD2 | - | TGTGCCTGGAGTAGTCTAGCGGTAACCCAGTACTTC | CAWSSLAVTQYF
TRBJ1-4 | TRBV20-1 | TRBD1 | - | TGCAGTGCCAGTCCACAGGGGGCGGGTGAAAAACTGTTTTTT | CSASPQGAGEKLFF
TRBJ1-5 | TRBV5-1 | - | - | TGCGCCAGCAGCTTTGACGGGGGGAATCAGCCCCAGCATTTT | CASSFDGGNQPQHF
TRBJ1-1 | TRBV3-1/TRBV3-2 | - | once | TGTGCCAGCAGCCAAGATTGGGGAGGGGGCACTGAAGCTTTCTTT | CASSQDWGGGTEAFF
TRBJ1-1 | TRBV3-1/TRBV3-2 | - | - | TGTGCCAGCAGCCACAGCCAGGAATCCCCGAACACTGAAGCTTTCTTT | CASSHSQESPNTEAFF
TRBJ1-5 | TRBV10-3 | - | - | TGTGCCATCAGTGATCGGGATAGCAATCAGCCCCAGCATTTT | CAISDRDSNQPQHF
TRBJ2-3 | TRBV9 | - | once | TGTGCCAGCAGCGTAGCAGGAGGAGATACGCAGTATTTT | CASSVAGGDTQYF
TRBJ1-2 | TRBV5-1 | TRBD1 | - | TGCGCCAGCAGCTTGGGGGACAGTAACTATGGCTACACCTTC | CASSLGDSNYGYTF
TRBJ2-3 | TRBV4-1 | - | - | TGCGCCAGCAGCCAAGGACAGCCCACAGATACGCAGTATTTT | CASSQGQPTDTQYF
TRBJ2-5 | TRBV9 | TRBD2 | - | TGTGCCAGCAGCGCCGGGACTAGCGGGAGCTCAGAGACCCAGTACTTC | CASSAGTSGSSETQYF
TRBJ2-5 | TRBV5-1 | TRBD1 | - | TGCGCCAGCAGCTCCACAGGGGGGCAAGAGACCCAGTACTTC | CASSSTGGQETQYF
TRBJ2-2 | TRBV29-1 | - | - | TGCAGCGTTACGCAGGGTGCCGGGGAGCTGTTTTTT | CSVTQGAGELFF
TRBJ1-1 | TRBV3-1/TRBV3-2 | - | - | TGTGCCAGCAGCCAATCGGGGAGTATGAACACTGAAGCTTTCTTT | CASSQSGSMNTEAFF
TRBJ1-5 | TRBV19 | TRBD1 | - | TGTGCCAGTAGTATGGACAGGGCTTATAGCAATCAGCCCCAGCATTTT | CASSMDRAYSNQPQHF
TRBJ1-6 | TRBV27 | TRBD1 | - | TGTGCCAGCAGTTACAGGACAGGGAGCTCCTATAATTCACCCCTCCACTTT | CASSYRTGSSYNSPLHF
TRBJ2-2 | TRBV9 | TRBD2 | - | TGTGCCAGCAGCCCTAGCGGGAGCGGGGAGCTGTTTTTT | CASSPSGSGELFF
TRBJ2-4 | TRBV6-1 | - | - | TGTGCCAGCAGTGAAGGGCTTCTAGCCAAAAACATTCAGTACTTC | CASSEGLLAKNIQYF
TRBJ2-3 | TRBV10-3 | TRBD1 | - | TGTGCCATCAGTGAGTCGACAGGGGGCCTGACAGATACGCAGTATTTT | CAISESTGGLTDTQYF
TRBJ1-1 | TRBV18 | - | - | TGTGCCAGCTCACCACCCGGGAACACTGAAGCTTTCTTT | CASSPPGNTEAFF
TRBJ1-1 | TRBV5-1 | TRBD1 | - | TGCGCCAGCAGCTTGGGACAGGGGAGCATGAACACTGAAGCTTTCTTT | CASSLGQGSMNTEAFF
TRBJ2-3 | TRBV7-9 | - | - | TGTGCCAGCAGCTTAAATGCGGGGGCTAGCACAGATACGCAGTATTTT | CASSLNAGASTDTQYF
TRBJ2-7 | TRBV19 | - | - | TGTGCCAGTAGTACAGGGATGTCCTACGAGCAGTACTTC | CASSTGMSYEQYF
TRBJ1-1 | TRBV5-1 | TRBD1 | - | TGCGCCAGTAGTACAGGGGCGAGCATGAACACTGAAGCTTTCTTT | CASSTGASMNTEAFF
TRBJ2-1 | TRBV7-2 | TRBD2 | once | TGTGCCAGCAGCTTAGCCCGCTTAGCGGGTGAGCAGTTCTTC | CASSLARLAGEQFF
TRBJ1-1 | TRBV4-2 | - | - | TGTGCCAGCAGCCAAGATCGACAGGACTACACTGAAGCTTTCTTT | CASSQDRQDYTEAFF
TRBJ1-1 | TRBV11-3 | - | - | TGTGCCAGCAGCCACCCGCCAGGGACTGAAGCTTTCTTT | CASSHPPGTEAFF
TRBJ2-7 | TRBV3-1/TRBV3-2 | TRBD1 | - | TGTGCCAGCAGCCCCAGGGGACAGGGGGTCCACGAGCAGTACTTC | CASSPRGQGVHEQYF
TRBJ2-3 | TRBV9 | TRBD2 | - | TGTGCCAGCAGCGTAGATCCGACTAGCGGGAGGCAATATTTT | CASSVDPTSGRQYF